This T cell receptor (beta chain) was retrieved from a study of T-cell reconstitution after alpha-beta-depleted transplantation in children (dated by TCRdb to 2015 to 2016). Context from the whole study: T-cell immune reconstitution after TCRalphabeta/CD19-depleted allogeneic hematopoietic cell transplantation in children was quantitatively tracked in the study by means of TCR repertoire profiling.

Based on the germline V gene (reference sequence), the CDR1 and CDR2 sequences are DFQATT and SNEGSKA. The V end loses 1 base and the J end loses 3 bases, and a stretch of 13 bases separates them. The CDR3 spans 15 residues, from the cysteine through the phenylalanine. This entry keeps only the CDR3 DNA: 45 bases, framed from base 1. Library method: PCR. The instrument given in TCRdb is Illumina HiSeq 2500. Molecular barcoding was employed in the preparation of TCR libraries, with unique molecular identifiers being used to normalize TCRbeta repertoire quantification. TCRdb reprocessed the public reads (quality trimming at Q25 with fastp, clone calling with MiXCR) and kept in-frame beta chains. CDR3 protein sequences are deduplicated, and each keeps its most common genes and DNA. Recorded for this sample are some 200,000 distinct CDR3 sequences; 9.7% of them occurred a single time. Roughly 5.1% of the sample is in the top ten clones.

This clonotype was counted many times. No cognate antigen has been identified for it. No base quality information exists; no much larger clone differs at one position. This clonotype originated in a human donor who donated a stem cell graft to a child with SCID. The specimen was PBMCs from the stem cell graft donor, collected from the stem cell graft. The rearrangement joined TRBV20-1 to TRBJ1-5; TRBD1 is a weak D gene call, 6 bases matching. In nucleotide form, the sequence is TGCAGTGCTAGAGTCACGGGGGCCCACAATCAGCCCCAGCATTTT. Translation gives CSARVTGAHNQPQHF.